This T cell receptor (beta chain) was observed in a study of shared clonotypes between healthy human individuals. This clone was seen once. Naive CD8 cells lacked CD45RO and underwent positive selection for CCR7, leaving out terminally differentiated effector memory CD45RA+ cells. The assay used deep level. Repertoires were generated with immunoSEQ multiplex PCR, while TCRdb's copy carries only in-frame clones and drops some. The sample gives about 1,900,000 clones, about 95% of which show up once; 1.2% is in the top ten. Looked up from germline, CDR1 is MNHEY and CDR2 is SVGAGI. V was clipped by 5 bases and J by 3 bases, with 10 bases between them. This CDR3 contains 13 residues.

This clonotype originated in a man younger than 35 in good health. V gene TRBV6-5 combines with J gene TRBJ1-1; tentatively, D is TRBD1 (5 bases). The sequenced sample consisted of naive CD8+ T cells sorted from blood. The CDR3 sequence is CASSEQAYTEAFF. The CDR3 DNA is TGTGCCAGCAGTGAACAGGCGTACACTGAAGCTTTCTTT.